Listed below are T cell receptor beta chains from one sample, sequenced in a study of neurological immune-mediated disorders. Using its own MiXCR run on the 5' RACE reads, TCRdb lists one record per CDR3 protein. The table records fewer than 110,000 distinct CDR3 sequences, about 10% of them present only once. Sequenced material: PBMCs. The receptor source for this set is a female donor with HTLV-1-associated myelopathy (HAM/TSP). CDR3s include the opening cysteine and the closing phenylalanine or tryptophan. Fields, in order: J gene, clone size, V gene, CDR3 length, D gene, CDR3 protein, CDR3 DNA. D genes are given only for firm matches. Part of the rows lack a size; the others show once, few, many or a class for expanded clones.

TRBJ1-2	many	TRBV20-1	12	-	CSSPRVNYGYTF	TGCAGTTCACCGAGGGTTAACTATGGCTACACCTTC
TRBJ2-3	few	TRBV27	17	TRBD2	CASSLFHRRGVTDTQYF	TGTGCCAGCAGTTTATTCCATCGGCGGGGGGTCACAGATACGCAGTATTTT
TRBJ1-2	many	TRBV12-3/TRBV12-4	12	-	CASSFSGRGYTF	TGTGCCAGCAGTTTTTCAGGGAGAGGCTACACCTTC
TRBJ2-1	many	TRBV20-1	16	TRBD1	CSATRWGQGGYNEQFF	TGCAGTGCTACCAGATGGGGACAGGGAGGTTACAATGAGCAGTTCTTC
TRBJ2-7	few	TRBV24-1	14	-	CATSGVEGAYEQYF	TGTGCCACCTCCGGGGTCGAGGGGGCCTACGAGCAGTACTTC
TRBJ1-1	many	TRBV20-1	14	TRBD1	CSATRQGADTEAFF	TGCAGTGCTACAAGACAGGGGGCCGACACTGAAGCTTTCTTT
TRBJ2-3	many	TRBV20-1	15	TRBD2	CSARDQRGVTDTQYF	TGCAGTGCTAGAGACCAGCGGGGGGTCACAGATACGCAGTATTTT
TRBJ2-3	many	TRBV7-2	13	-	CASSLKSTDTQYF	TGTGCCAGCAGCTTAAAGAGCACAGATACGCAGTATTTT
TRBJ1-5	-	TRBV7-8	14	TRBD1	CASSHRGSNQPQHF	TGTGCCAGCAGCCACAGGGGTAGCAATCAGCCCCAGCATTTT
TRBJ2-1	many	TRBV28	21	-	CASRQNRKQGGPLYGYNEQFF	TGTGCCAGCAGACAAAACCGGAAACAGGGCGGGCCCCTCTACGGTTACAATGAGCAGTTCTTC
TRBJ2-7	-	TRBV5-1	15	-	CASSLEGALVREQYF	TGCGCCAGCAGCTTGGAAGGGGCCCTAGTCCGCGAGCAGTACTTC
TRBJ2-7	many	TRBV5-1	14	-	CASALLPGQEEQYF	TGCGCCAGCGCGCTCCTGCCCGGGCAGGAGGAGCAGTACTTC
TRBJ2-1	many	TRBV6-5	15	TRBD1	CASLSFGDRDTEQFF	TGTGCCAGCCTCAGCTTCGGAGACAGGGATACTGAGCAGTTCTTC
TRBJ2-2	many	TRBV5-1	12	-	CASSLDAGELFF	TGCGCCAGCAGCTTGGATGCCGGGGAGCTGTTTTTT
TRBJ2-3	many	TRBV20-1	14	-	CSALQGRGPDTQYF	TGCAGTGCTTTACAGGGACGTGGGCCAGATACGCAGTATTTT
TRBJ1-5	many	TRBV9	20	TRBD1	CASSVIPGQCGKYSNQPQHF	TGTGCCAGCAGCGTCATCCCGGGACAGTGTGGGAAGTATAGCAATCAGCCCCAGCATTTT
TRBJ2-2	many	TRBV9	13	-	CASSVNVGRELFF	TGTGCCAGCAGCGTGAACGTAGGCCGGGAGCTGTTTTTT
TRBJ2-4	medium-sized	TRBV7-9	18	TRBD2	CASSAATSGGTGKNIQYF	TGTGCCAGCAGCGCCGCAACTAGCGGGGGGACTGGCAAAAACATTCAGTACTTC
TRBJ2-1	many	TRBV18	15	TRBD2	CASSPGAGGPNEQFF	TGTGCCAGCTCACCAGGAGCGGGGGGGCCGAATGAGCAGTTCTTC
TRBJ2-5	many	TRBV5-1	17	TRBD2	CASSLEAGTSGRETQYF	TGCGCCAGCAGCTTGGAGGCCGGGACTAGCGGACGGGAGACCCAGTACTTC
TRBJ2-1	many	TRBV5-1	15	TRBD2	CASSLVGLAGGQEFF	TGCGCCAGCAGCTTGGTGGGACTAGCGGGGGGGCAGGAGTTCTTC
TRBJ2-7	many	TRBV20-1	16	-	CSARDVRIGSTYEQYF	TGCAGTGCTAGAGACGTTCGAATCGGCAGCACCTACGAGCAGTACTTC
TRBJ2-3	many	TRBV12-3/TRBV12-4	14	-	CASSFSGRTDTQYF	TGTGCCAGCAGTTTTTCGGGACGCACAGATACGCAGTATTTT
TRBJ1-1	many	TRBV7-8	14	-	CASSFGARGTEAFF	TGTGCCAGCAGCTTCGGGGCGAGGGGGACTGAAGCTTTCTTT
TRBJ2-5	many	TRBV5-1	11	-	CASSLEEHQYF	TGCGCCAGCAGCTTGGAGGAGCACCAGTACTTC
TRBJ2-2	many	TRBV7-8	14	-	CASSRRGDTGELFF	TGTGCCAGCAGCCGTCGCGGGGACACCGGGGAGCTGTTTTTT
TRBJ2-1	many	TRBV3-1	17	-	CASSLQLKLWDNNEQFF	TGTGCCAGCAGCCTACAGCTGAAGCTCTGGGACAACAATGAGCAGTTCTTC
TRBJ2-1	many	TRBV9	14	-	CASSVGTDNNEQFF	TGTGCCAGCAGCGTAGGGACGGACAACAATGAGCAGTTCTTC
TRBJ2-5	-	TRBV7-3	13	TRBD2	CASSQTSVETQYF	TGTGCCAGCAGCCAAACTAGCGTGGAGACCCAGTACTTC
TRBJ2-3	many	TRBV7-8	16	TRBD1	CASSLGQGARIDTQYF	TGTGCCAGCAGCTTGGGACAGGGGGCGCGAATAGATACGCAGTATTTT
TRBJ2-7	many	TRBV20-1	13	-	CSARGLSGAEQYF	TGCAGTGCTAGGGGTCTCTCCGGGGCAGAGCAGTACTTC
TRBJ2-2	few	TRBV7-9	14	-	CSNRGSANTGELFF	TGTTCAAACCGGGGGTCTGCGAACACCGGGGAGCTGTTTTTT
TRBJ2-5	-	TRBV25-1	11	-	CASSALETQYF	TGTGCCAGCAGTGCACTGGAGACCCAGTACTTC
TRBJ1-1	few	TRBV2	12	-	CASTRADTEAFF	TGTGCCAGCACCCGAGCGGACACTGAAGCTTTCTTT
TRBJ2-1	many	TRBV20-1	17	TRBD1	CSARTAGGRGAYNEQFF	TGCAGTGCTAGAACGGCAGGGGGCCGGGGCGCTTACAATGAGCAGTTCTTC
TRBJ2-7	many	TRBV5-1	14	-	CASSLDPGKHEQYF	TGCGCCAGCAGCTTGGATCCAGGGAAGCACGAGCAGTACTTC
TRBJ2-7	many	TRBV20-1	14	TRBD2	CSARVGAGGHEQYF	TGCAGTGCTAGGGTTGGGGCGGGGGGTCACGAGCAGTACTTC
TRBJ2-3	many	TRBV7-2	15	TRBD1	CASSSGTGDADTQYF	TGTGCCAGCAGCTCGGGGACAGGGGATGCAGATACGCAGTATTTT
TRBJ1-5	many	TRBV4-1	15	-	CASSQDLQVVVPQHF	TGCGCCAGCAGCCAAGATCTCCAGGTTGTGGTGCCCCAGCATTTT
TRBJ2-7	many	TRBV10-2	14	-	CASRDFHGGYEQYF	TGCGCCAGCAGGGACTTCCACGGAGGCTACGAGCAGTACTTC
TRBJ2-4	many	TRBV5-1	16	TRBD2	CASSLVTGGLGNIQYF	TGCGCCAGCAGCTTGGTGACGGGGGGGCTGGGCAACATTCAGTACTTC